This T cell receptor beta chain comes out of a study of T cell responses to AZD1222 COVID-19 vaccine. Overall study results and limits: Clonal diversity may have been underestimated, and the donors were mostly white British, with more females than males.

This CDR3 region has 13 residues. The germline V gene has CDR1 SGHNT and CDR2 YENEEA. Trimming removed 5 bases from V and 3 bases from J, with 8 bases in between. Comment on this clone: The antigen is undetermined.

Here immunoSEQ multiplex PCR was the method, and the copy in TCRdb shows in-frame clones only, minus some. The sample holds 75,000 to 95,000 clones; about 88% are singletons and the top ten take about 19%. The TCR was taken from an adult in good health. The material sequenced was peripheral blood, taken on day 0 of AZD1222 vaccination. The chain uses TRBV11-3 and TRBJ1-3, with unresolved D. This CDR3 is CASSTTVGNTIYF. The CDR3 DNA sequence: TGTGCCAGCAGCACAACAGTTGGAAACACCATATATTTT. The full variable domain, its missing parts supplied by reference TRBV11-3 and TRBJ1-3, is EAGVVQSPRYKIIEKKQPVAFWCNPISGHNTLYWYLQNLGQGPELLIRYENEEAVDDSQLPKDRFSAERLKGVDSTLKIQPAELGDSAVYLCASSTTVGNTIYFGEGSWLTVV.